A single T cell receptor beta chain is shown here with its context. What it recognizes is unknown. Noted time point: week 11, during vaccination. The vaccine gave 300 ug of a 20-mer mutant IDH1 peptide subcutaneously per dose. Those who donated had recent WHO grade 3 or 4 IDH1-mutant, ATRX-lost astrocytomas. Repertoires were generated with immunoSEQ multiplex PCR, while TCRdb's copy carries only in-frame clones and drops some. Among around 57,000 clones, about 89% were seen once, and the ten largest hold more than 1.5%. The data are from a study of a mutant IDH1 vaccine in newly diagnosed glioma. The overall study: Previous treatment comprised radiotherapy, temozolomide, or both, mostly both. Study-wide results and caveats: A vaccine-induced immune response developed in 93.3% of the patients.

Germline CDR1 LNHDA, CDR2 SQIVND (reference sequence). Trimming removed 5 bases from V and 4 bases from J; junction bases left unmatched: 13. This CDR3 is 17 amino acids long. The specimen was PBMCs, collected from a glioma patient whose treatment included an IDH1 peptide vaccine. The clonotype comes from a man aged 40-50 years with glioma. The V call is TRBV19, the J call TRBJ1-5; 8 bases line up with TRBD1. This CDR3 is CASSLVGGTGSNQPQHF. CDR3 nucleotides: TGTGCCAGTAGTTTGGTCGGAGGGACAGGATCAAATCAGCCCCAGCATTTT.